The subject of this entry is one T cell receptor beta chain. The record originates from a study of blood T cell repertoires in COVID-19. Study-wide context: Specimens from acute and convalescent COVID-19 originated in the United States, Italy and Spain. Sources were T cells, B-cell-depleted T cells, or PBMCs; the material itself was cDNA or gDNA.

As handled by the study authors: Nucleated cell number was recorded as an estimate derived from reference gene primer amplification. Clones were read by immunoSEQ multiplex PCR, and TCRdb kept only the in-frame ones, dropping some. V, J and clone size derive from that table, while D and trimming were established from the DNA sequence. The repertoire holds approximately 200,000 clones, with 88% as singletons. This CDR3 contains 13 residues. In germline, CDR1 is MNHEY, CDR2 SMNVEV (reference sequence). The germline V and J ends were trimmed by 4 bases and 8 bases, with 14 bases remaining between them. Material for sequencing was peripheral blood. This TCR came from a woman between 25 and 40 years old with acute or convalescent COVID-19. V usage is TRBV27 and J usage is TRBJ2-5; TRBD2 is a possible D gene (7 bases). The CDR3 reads CASSSTGRVTQYF. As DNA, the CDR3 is TGTGCCAGCAGTTCTACAGGGAGGGTCACCCAGTACTTC.